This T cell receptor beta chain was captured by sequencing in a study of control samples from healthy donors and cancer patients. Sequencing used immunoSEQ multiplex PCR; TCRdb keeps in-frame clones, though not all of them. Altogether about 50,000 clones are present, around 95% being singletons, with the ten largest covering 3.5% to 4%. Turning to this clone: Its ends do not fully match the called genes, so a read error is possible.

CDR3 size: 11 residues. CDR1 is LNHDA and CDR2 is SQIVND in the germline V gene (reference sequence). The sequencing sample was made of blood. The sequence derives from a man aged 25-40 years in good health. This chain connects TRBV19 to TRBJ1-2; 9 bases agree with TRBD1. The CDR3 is CATGGNYGYTF. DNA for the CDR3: TGCGCGACAGGGGGGAACTATGGCTACACCTTC.